Shown below are 6 T cell receptor beta chains from a single sample sequenced in a study of long-term antiretroviral therapy in people with HIV. At the survey level, the v3.0 immunoSEQ assay was run. The assay was immunoSEQ multiplex PCR, and TCRdb's table has in-frame clones only and misses some. Among about 16,000 clones listed, around 90% were seen once. This specimen consisted of unsorted PBMCs, obtained 2.3 to 2.4 years before starting antiretroviral therapy. These receptors all come from a woman between 25 and 40 years old with HIV.

The rearrangement joins TRBV2 to TRBJ2-1, with 10 positions matching TRBD2. This CDR3 region has 14 residues. J lost 7 bases, V lost 11 bases, and 11 bases had no gene match. In germline, CDR1 is SNHLY, CDR2 FYNNEI. The chain's CDR3 is CAAPGTSAPNEQFF. In nucleotides, the CDR3 is TGTGCCGCCCCCGGGACTAGCGCCCCTAATGAGCAGTTCTTC.

The chain carries TRBV4-1 and TRBJ2-7, with TRBD2 matching over 8 bases. The V and J ends lost 4 bases and 6 bases, in that order; junction bases with no gene match: 8. CDR1 is MGHRA and CDR2 is YSYEKL in the germline V gene. The CDR3 spans 14 residues. The CDR3 reads CASSPSGGGREQYF. The CDR3 DNA follows: TGCGCCAGCAGCCCGTCCGGGGGGGGGCGCGAGCAGTACTTC.

The chain couples TRBV5-4 to TRBJ2-2, with D unclear. There are 14 residues in the CDR3. Germline CDR1 and CDR2: SGHNT and YYREEE (reference sequence). Trimming removed 2 bases at V and 2 bases at J, with 7 bases between. The CDR3 bases are TGTGCCAGCAGCTTTGACGGTAACACCGGGGAGCTGTTTTTT. Its translation is CASSFDGNTGELFF.

The chain couples TRBV9 to TRBJ1-6; no firm D call. V was trimmed by 0 bases and J by 4 bases, leaving 5 bases between them. This CDR3 has 14 amino acids. Germline V gives CDR1 SGDLS, CDR2 YYNGEE. The CDR3 reads CASSVEQYNSPLHF. The CDR3 nucleotides are TGTGCCAGCAGCGTAGAACAGTATAATTCACCCCTCCACTTT. The variable domain in full, completed from reference TRBV9 and TRBJ1-6, reads DSGVTQTPKHLITATGQRVTLRCSPRSGDLSVYWYQQSLDQGLQFLIQYYNGEERAKGNILERFSAQQFPDLHSELNLSSLELGDSALYFCASSVEQYNSPLHFGNGTRLTVT.

The rearrangement links TRBV19 to TRBJ1-2; 8 positions match TRBD1. Germline CDR1 and CDR2: LNHDA and SQIVND (reference sequence). V shed 8 bases, J shed 4 bases, and the junction held 9 bases outside the gene matches. The CDR3 spans 14 residues. The CDR3 sequence: CASLPGGAIYGYTF. The DNA of the CDR3 is TGTGCCAGTCTCCCAGGGGGCGCGATCTATGGCTACACCTTC.

The rearrangement joins TRBV7-8 to TRBJ1-2; 8 bases agree with TRBD1. The J segment lost 4 bases and the V segment lost 4 bases, leaving 14 bases of the junction unmatched. The CDR3 covers 17 residues. The germline CDR1 and CDR2 sequences are SGHVS and FQNEAQ. Written as DNA, the CDR3 is TGTGCCAGCAGCTCTCCTACCAGCGACAGGGGACTCTATGGCTACACCTTC. This encodes CASSSPTSDRGLYGYTF.